These 2 T cell receptor beta chains originate from one sample sequenced in a study of shared T cell receptors in the human thymus. TCRdb's copy holds only in-frame clones and misses some; the assay was immunoSEQ multiplex PCR. This repertoire shows some 700,000 clones, 80% to 90% found once; its top ten account for roughly 0.01%. The sample also formed part of further work on human thymus T cells.

What was sequenced was thymocytes. Receptors originate from a girl under three years old with a congenital heart defect.

This chain links TRBV29-1 with TRBJ2-4; 9 nucleotides match TRBD1. Looked up from germline, CDR1 is SQVTM and CDR2 is ANQGSEA. This CDR3 comprises 15 residues. V lost 4 bases and J lost 0; bases outside the gene matches: 4. The CDR3: CSVAGQGLAKNIQYF. The CDR3, as DNA: TGCAGCGTTGCGGGACAGGGACTAGCCAAAAACATTCAGTACTTC. Combining the CDR3 with reference TRBV29-1 and TRBJ2-4 gives the whole variable domain SAVISQKPSRDICQRGTSLTIQCQVDSQVTMMFWYRQQPGQSLTLIATANQGSEATYESGFVIDKFPISRPNLTFSTLTVSNMSPEDSSIYLCSVAGQGLAKNIQYFGAGTRLSVL.

CDR3 nucleotides: TGCGCCAGCAGCTTACAGGGGGCGAACTATGGCTACACCTTC. Residues: CASSLQGANYGYTF. The chain links TRBV4-1 to TRBJ1-2, with 9 bases lining up with TRBD1. V was pared by 5 bases and J by 2 bases, with 3 bases of the junction left unmatched. The V gene's germline CDR1 is MGHRA and CDR2 YSYEKL. CDR3 length equals 14 residues.